A selection of T cell receptor beta chains follows, all from one sample in a study of blood T cell repertoires in COVID-19. Libraries were prepared by immunoSEQ multiplex PCR; TCRdb keeps only in-frame clonotypes and omits some of them. Of over 150,000 clones in the sample, about 80% were seen once. Input material: peripheral blood. The receptor set was obtained from a woman aged 70-85 years with acute or convalescent COVID-19. The CDR3 runs from the conserved cysteine through the conserved F or W. The D gene is left open where the match is weak. Clone size is given for some rows only: seen once, a few or many times, or a class if the clone is expanded.

>TRBV7-3|TRBJ1-2|once|NA
CASSPDSNYGYTF
TGTGCCAGCAGCCCGGACAGTAATTATGGCTACACCTTC
>TRBV3-1/TRBV3-2|TRBJ1-4|NA|NA
CASSPPLTGGNEKLFF
TGTGCCAGCAGCCCCCCCCTTACGGGGGGTAATGAAAAACTGTTTTTT
>TRBV20-1|TRBJ2-1|NA|NA
CSARAGNEQFF
TGCAGTGCTAGGGCTGGCAATGAGCAGTTCTTC
>TRBV11-2|TRBJ1-4|NA|NA
CASSLGSAGEKLFF
TGTGCCAGCAGCTTAGGATCCGCCGGGGAAAAACTGTTTTTT
>TRBV5-6|TRBJ2-1|NA|TRBD1
CASSFTDRAGATTFF
TGTGCCAGCAGCTTCACCGACAGGGCTGGGGCAACGACGTTCTTC
>TRBV2|TRBJ2-7|NA|TRBD1
CASGRGQGLNEQYF
TGTGCCAGCGGGCGGGGACAGGGATTGAACGAGCAGTACTTC
>TRBV6-4|TRBJ1-1|NA|TRBD1
CASSNVVGQGLENTEAFF
TGTGCCAGCAGTAACGTAGTGGGACAGGGTTTAGAGAACACTGAAGCTTTCTTT
>TRBV12-3/TRBV12-4|TRBJ1-5|NA|NA
CASSLSVQPQHF
TGTGCCAGCAGTTTGAGCGTCCAGCCCCAGCATTTT
>TRBV10-2|TRBJ2-5|NA|TRBD2
CASSESTPSLAAQETQYF
TGCGCCAGCAGTGAGTCGACTCCCAGTCTAGCGGCCCAAGAGACCCAGTACTTC
>TRBV7-2|TRBJ2-3|NA|TRBD2
CASSLVFGSGSGYTQYF
TGTGCCAGCAGCTTAGTTTTCGGAAGCGGGAGTGGGTATACGCAGTATTTT
>TRBV7-2|TRBJ2-3|NA|NA
CASSRSARGTDTQYF
TGTGCCAGCAGCCGTTCCGCGCGGGGCACAGATACGCAGTATTTT
>TRBV7-9|TRBJ2-2|NA|TRBD1
CASSPLGTANTGELFF
TGTGCCAGCAGCCCCCTCGGGACAGCCAACACCGGGGAGCTGTTTTTT
>TRBV12-1|TRBJ2-3|many|NA
CATKNSPAGAWTDTQYF
TGTGCCACAAAAAATTCCCCAGCGGGAGCTTGGACAGATACGCAGTATTTT
>TRBV7-3|TRBJ2-1|few|TRBD2
CASSLLAGGSNEQFF
TGTGCCAGCAGCTTACTAGCGGGAGGGTCCAATGAGCAGTTCTTC
>TRBV10-2|TRBJ2-1|NA|TRBD2
CASKLAGGHNEQFF
TGCGCCAGCAAGTTAGCGGGAGGGCACAATGAGCAGTTCTTC
>TRBV6-6|TRBJ1-1|NA|TRBD1
CASSYTGDTEAFF
TGTGCCAGCAGTTACACAGGGGACACTGAAGCTTTCTTT
>TRBV24-1|TRBJ2-7|few|NA
CATSDYSGSYEQYF
TGTGCCACCAGTGATTATTCGGGTTCCTACGAGCAGTACTTC
>TRBV7-9|TRBJ2-2|NA|TRBD2
CASSGGAGVSTGELFF
TGTGCCAGCAGCGGGGGAGCGGGAGTTAGTACCGGGGAGCTGTTTTTT
>TRBV18|TRBJ1-2|NA|TRBD1
CASSVGRQGANYGYTF
TGTGCCAGCTCGGTTGGACGACAGGGGGCTAACTATGGCTACACCTTC
>TRBV2|TRBJ1-1|NA|NA
CASSESIGGTEAFF
TGTGCCAGCAGTGAAAGCATCGGGGGGACTGAAGCTTTCTTT
>TRBV6-6|TRBJ2-7|NA|NA
CASRPPAGSNEQYF
TGTGCCAGCAGACCACCTGCGGGGTCCAACGAGCAGTACTTC
>TRBV27|TRBJ1-4|NA|NA
CASSFMGRRVEKLFF
TGTGCCAGCAGTTTTATGGGCCGGCGGGTTGAAAAACTGTTTTTT
>TRBV24-1|TRBJ1-4|NA|NA
CATSDNRRGSEKLFF
TGTGCCACCAGTGACAACAGGCGAGGTAGCGAAAAACTGTTTTTT
>TRBV18|TRBJ2-2|NA|NA
CASSLLGANTGELFF
TGTGCCAGCTCACTTTTAGGAGCGAACACCGGGGAGCTGTTTTTT
>TRBV5-8|TRBJ1-4|NA|TRBD1
CASSFTGTGGEKLFF
TGTGCCAGCAGCTTCACCGGGACAGGGGGTGAAAAACTGTTTTTT
>TRBV14|TRBJ2-5|NA|TRBD2
CASSQGDLSTGGPSSMRETQYF
TGTGCCAGCAGCCAAGGAGACCTATCGACGGGAGGGCCCTCGAGCATGAGAGAGACCCAGTACTTC
>TRBV18|TRBJ1-5|once|NA
CASSASQGPGQPQHF
TGTGCCAGCTCAGCTTCACAGGGCCCGGGTCAGCCCCAGCATTTT
>TRBV19|TRBJ1-2|NA|NA
CASRRRGSDGYTF
TGTGCCAGTCGCCGGCGGGGCTCAGATGGCTACACCTTC
>TRBV18|TRBJ2-2|NA|TRBD2
CASSPVGTSGRTGELFF
TGTGCCAGCTCACCAGTCGGGACTAGCGGGAGGACCGGGGAGCTGTTTTTT
>TRBV19|TRBJ2-1|NA|TRBD2
CASSIVLAGVNEQFF
TGTGCCAGTAGTATAGTACTAGCGGGAGTTAATGAGCAGTTCTTC
>TRBV19|TRBJ2-1|NA|TRBD2
CASSIQTSVVEQFF
TGTGCCAGTAGTATTCAGACTAGCGTGGTTGAGCAGTTCTTC
>TRBV20-1|TRBJ2-7|once|NA
CSASPGTALSYEQYF
TGCAGTGCTAGTCCTGGGACTGCCCTTTCCTACGAGCAGTACTTC
>TRBV2|TRBJ2-6|NA|NA
CASSDSGVGANVLTF
TGTGCCAGCAGTGACTCGGGGGTCGGGGCCAACGTCCTGACTTTC
>TRBV19|TRBJ2-7|NA|TRBD1
CASRKDRGSYEQYF
TGTGCCAGTAGGAAAGACAGGGGCTCCTACGAGCAGTACTTC
>TRBV29-1|TRBJ2-7|NA|TRBD1
CSVNHRLRGEQYF
TGCAGCGTTAACCATCGGCTCAGGGGGGAGCAGTACTTC
>TRBV5-1|TRBJ2-3|NA|NA
CASSPTPGTDTQYF
TGCGCCAGCAGCCCAACCCCAGGCACAGATACGCAGTATTTT
>TRBV20-1|TRBJ1-2|NA|TRBD1
CSASQRQGYGYTF
TGCAGTGCTAGTCAGAGACAGGGGTATGGCTACACCTTC
>TRBV7-2|TRBJ2-1|NA|TRBD2
CASSFRQTRESEQFF
TGTGCCAGCAGCTTCCGGCAAACGCGGGAGTCTGAGCAGTTCTTC